This T cell receptor beta chain was recorded in a study of T-cell reconstitution after alpha-beta-depleted transplantation in children. Unique molecular identifiers were used in preparing the TCRbeta library. TCRdb re-derived calls from the PCR reads in MiXCR, one entry per CDR3 protein. The table has 250,000 or so distinct CDR3 sequences, approximately 8.9% seen once. The V end lost 6 bases, the J end lost 0 bases, and 9 bases lay between the germline ends. This CDR3 has 14 amino acids. Ten or more counts support this clonotype. This chain links TRBV12-3 or TRBV12-4 with TRBJ1-5; no definite D call. The material was PBMCs, mostly from graft donor cells, obtained 180 days after TCRalphabeta/CD19-depleted stem cell transplant. This TCR came from a male patient aged 10 to 17 who had a stem cell transplant for acute lymphoblastic leukemia, so the T cells may come from the graft donor. The CDR3, as DNA: TGTGCCAGCAGGGAGAGAGATAGCAATCAGCCCCAGCATTTT. Translated: CASRERDSNQPQHF.